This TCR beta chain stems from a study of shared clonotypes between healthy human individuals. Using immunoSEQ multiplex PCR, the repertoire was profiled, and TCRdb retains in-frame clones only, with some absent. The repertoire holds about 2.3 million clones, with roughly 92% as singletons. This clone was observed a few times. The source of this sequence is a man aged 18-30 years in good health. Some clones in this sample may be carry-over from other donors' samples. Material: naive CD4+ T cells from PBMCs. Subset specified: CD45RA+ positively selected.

The CDR3 nucleotides read TGTGCCAGCGGTGGGTATCGGCAGCCCCAGCATTTT. It specifies CASGGYRQPQHF. The chain combines TRBV28 with TRBJ1-5; D unclear. The CDR3 is made up of 12 amino acids. V lost 8 bases to trimming and J lost 7 bases, with 12 bases between them. CDR1 and CDR2 from the germline V gene are MDHEN and SYDVKM.